These 5 T cell receptor beta chains originate from one sample sequenced in a study of neurological immune-mediated disorders. Time point specified: technical triplicate 3. TCRdb redid the calling of the 5' RACE reads with MiXCR, one entry per CDR3 protein. The repertoire holds about 44,000 distinct CDR3 sequences, with 20% to 25% as singletons. Material for sequencing was PBMCs. The receptors shown here come from a man aged 55-75 years with HTLV-1-associated myelopathy (HAM/TSP).

This clonotype was detected many times. The chain carries TRBV20-1 and TRBJ2-2; 8 bases map to TRBD1. The CDR3 has 13 amino acids. J was trimmed by 6 bases and V by 4 bases; bases with no gene match: 4. Per germline, CDR1 DFQATT and CDR2 SNEGSKA (reference sequence). The CDR3 reads CSANRGQAGELFF. For the CDR3, the DNA is TGCAGTGCTAACAGGGGACAGGCCGGGGAGCTGTTTTTT.

This clonotype was seen many times. The chain combines TRBV5-1 with TRBJ2-1, with 7 bases matching TRBD2. CDR3 length equals 13 residues. V lost 5 bases, J lost 6 bases, and 5 bases stayed unmatched. From germline, CDR1 is SGHRS and CDR2 YFSETQ. CDR3: CASSEGRANEQFF. DNA for the CDR3: TGCGCCAGCAGTGAGGGGAGGGCCAATGAGCAGTTCTTC.

This clonotype was found many times. The rearrangement links TRBV12-3 or TRBV12-4 to TRBJ2-1, with 7 bases aligning to TRBD1. The CDR3 has 16 residues. V lost 6 bases, J lost 3 bases, and 11 bases stayed unmatched. The CDR3 here is CASSTRQGVGYNEQFF. The CDR3 DNA reads TGTGCCAGCAGCACCCGACAGGGTGTGGGCTACAATGAGCAGTTCTTC.

This clonotype was observed many times. The V gene is TRBV5-1, the J gene TRBJ1-1; weak D call: TRBD1 (5 bases). The CDR3 totals 15 residues. V lost 0 bases and J 2 bases, leaving 11 bases between the germline ends. Germline CDR1 SGHRS, CDR2 YFSETQ. The CDR3 is CASSLARGENTEAFF. CDR3 sequence (DNA): TGCGCCAGCAGCTTGGCTCGGGGCGAAAACACTGAAGCTTTCTTT. Full variable domain (rest looked up from reference TRBV5-1 and TRBJ1-1): KAGVTQTPRYLIKTRGQQVTLSCSPISGHRSVSWYQQTPGQGLQFLFEYFSETQRNKGNFPGRFSGRQFSNSRSEMNVSTLELGDSALYLCASSLARGENTEAFFGQGTRLTVV.

With respect to this clonotype: A junction boundary mismatches the germline segment, possibly from a read error. The chain carries TRBV20-1 and TRBJ2-3; possibly TRBD2 for D (5 bases). The CDR3 runs 19 residues. Germline-derived CDR1 and CDR2 are DFQATT and SNEGSKA (reference sequence). The CDR3 protein is CSARDLTRRAGPTTYTQYF. The CDR3, as DNA: TGCAGTGCTAGAGACCTTACTAGGCGGGCGGGTCCTACCACATATACGCAGTATTTT.